This T cell receptor (beta chain) is drawn from a study of cytomegalovirus exposure and HLA in healthy donors (dated 2017 in TCRdb). For the wider study: According to a later analysis, the roughly 130 validation repertoires were produced on the same platform as the 680 or so repertoires of the first cohort. The aim of the study was to test whether cataloging public T cell receptors could identify signatures of past pathogen exposure. Along with the roughly 610-subject first cohort, a separate validation cohort of over a hundred different subjects was used. The study combined high-throughput TCR immunosequencing, statistical association of individual TCRs with disease status, and machine learning to predict cytomegalovirus infection status.

Paper-wide results and their limitations: The authors suggested that the approach could potentially be extended to other disease states and immunological phenotypes. The classifier was reported to diagnose cytomegalovirus status with high specificity and sensitivity in both the original cohort and the validation cohort. Most TCR sequences were seen in very few donors, while some public TCRs were found in many individuals. A later analysis had no HLA typing for the validation cohort, so co-occurrence there was scored across all 130 or so repertoires. The study listed 150 to 200 TCR beta chains as associated with cytomegalovirus. In a later analysis, TCRs clustered in the first cohort were found to also tend to co-occur in the roughly 130 validation repertoires, with 94% of cluster scores above 0. A few of the identified cytomegalovirus-associated TCR beta chains were confirmed in vitro to be specific for cytomegalovirus antigens.

The library was built by means of the immunoSEQ multiplex PCR assay. The authors' pipeline ran thus. A statistical classification framework was built for diagnosing cytomegalovirus status from the catalog of TCR beta chain sequences. The source is immuneACCESS, and TCRdb retained only in-frame sequences with V and J called. Part of the clones is not carried over; for the studies checked, unresolved V genes explain less than half of this, and the remainder is unexplained. V, J and clone size reflect that table, while D and trimming were determined from the DNA. The sample table lists 85,000 to 95,000 clones, 95% to 98% of them with a count of one. The ten largest clonotypes hold 0.6% to 0.85% of the sample. A remark on this clone: Its target antigen remains unknown. Base qualities are not recorded, but no much larger clone differs from it by a single base.

Donors formed part of the validation cohort, which comprised 95 to 150 subjects and was distinct from the first cohort of under 850 subjects. Based on the germline V gene, the CDR1 and CDR2 sequences are SGDLS and YYNGEE. Trimming removed 2 bases from V and 8 bases from J, leaving 5 bases between the germline ends. From cysteine to phenylalanine, the CDR3 is 11 amino acids long. The kept DNA is CDR3 alone, 33 bases in frame from the first base. The sequence came from a man aged 18-30 years in good health and CMV-seronegative. The rearrangement combines TRBV9 with TRBJ2-1; TRBD2 is possibly the D segment (5 matching bases). Sequenced material: PBMCs. The DNA sequence is given as TGTGCCAGCAGCGTGAGGGATGAGCAGTTCTTC. Translated, it gives CASSVRDEQFF.